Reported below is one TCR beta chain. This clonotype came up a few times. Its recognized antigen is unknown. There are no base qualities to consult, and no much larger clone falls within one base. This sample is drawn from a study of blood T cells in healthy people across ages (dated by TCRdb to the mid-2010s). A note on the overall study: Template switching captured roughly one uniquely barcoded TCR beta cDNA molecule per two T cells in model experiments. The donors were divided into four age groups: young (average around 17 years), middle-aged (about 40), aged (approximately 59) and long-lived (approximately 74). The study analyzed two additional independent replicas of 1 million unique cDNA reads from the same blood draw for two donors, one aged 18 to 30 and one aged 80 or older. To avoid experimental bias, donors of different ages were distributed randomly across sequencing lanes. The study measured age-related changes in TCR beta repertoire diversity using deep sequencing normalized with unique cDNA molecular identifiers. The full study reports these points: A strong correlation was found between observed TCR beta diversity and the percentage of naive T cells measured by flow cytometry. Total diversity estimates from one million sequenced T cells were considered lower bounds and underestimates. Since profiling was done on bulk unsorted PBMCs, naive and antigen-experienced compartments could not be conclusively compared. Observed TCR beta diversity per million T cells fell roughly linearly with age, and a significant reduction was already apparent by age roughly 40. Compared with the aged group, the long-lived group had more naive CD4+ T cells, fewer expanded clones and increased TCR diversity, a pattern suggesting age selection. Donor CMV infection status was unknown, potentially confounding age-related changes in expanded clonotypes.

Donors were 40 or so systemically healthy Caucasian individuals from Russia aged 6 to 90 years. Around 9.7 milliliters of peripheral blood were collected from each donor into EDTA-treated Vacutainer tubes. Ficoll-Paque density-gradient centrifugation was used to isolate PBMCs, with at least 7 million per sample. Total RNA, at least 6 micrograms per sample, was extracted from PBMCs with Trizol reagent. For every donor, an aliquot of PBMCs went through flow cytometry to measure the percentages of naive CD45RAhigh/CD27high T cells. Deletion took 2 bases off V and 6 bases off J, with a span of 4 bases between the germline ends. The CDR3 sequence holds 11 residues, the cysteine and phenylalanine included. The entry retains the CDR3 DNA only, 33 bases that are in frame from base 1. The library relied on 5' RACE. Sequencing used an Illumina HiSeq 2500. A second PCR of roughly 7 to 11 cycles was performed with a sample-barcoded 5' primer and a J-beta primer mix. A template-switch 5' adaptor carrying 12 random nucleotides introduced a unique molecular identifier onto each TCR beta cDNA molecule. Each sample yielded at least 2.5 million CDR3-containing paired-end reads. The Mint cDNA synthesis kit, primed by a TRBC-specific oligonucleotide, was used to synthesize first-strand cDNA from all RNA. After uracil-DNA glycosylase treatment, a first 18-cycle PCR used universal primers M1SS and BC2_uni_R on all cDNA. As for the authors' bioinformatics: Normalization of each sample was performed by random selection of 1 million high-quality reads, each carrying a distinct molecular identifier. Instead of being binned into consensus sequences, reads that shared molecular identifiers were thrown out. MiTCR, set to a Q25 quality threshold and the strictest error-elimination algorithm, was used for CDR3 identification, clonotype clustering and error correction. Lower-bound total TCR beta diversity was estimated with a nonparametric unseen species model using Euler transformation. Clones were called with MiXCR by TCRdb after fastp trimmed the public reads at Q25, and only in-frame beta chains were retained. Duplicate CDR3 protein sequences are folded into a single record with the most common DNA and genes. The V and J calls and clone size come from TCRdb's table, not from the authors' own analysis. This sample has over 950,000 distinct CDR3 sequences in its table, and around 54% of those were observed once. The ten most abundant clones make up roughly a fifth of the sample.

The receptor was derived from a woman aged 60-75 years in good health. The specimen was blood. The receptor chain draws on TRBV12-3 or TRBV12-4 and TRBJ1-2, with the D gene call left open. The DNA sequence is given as TGTGCCAGCAGTTTAACAGATGGCTACACCTTC. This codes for CASSLTDGYTF.